The source of this T cell receptor (beta chain) is a study of identical twins. The donors were all healthy and Caucasian. Whole-study findings and limits: Abundant beta clonotypes from cord blood had fewer insertions, unlike memory repertoires, which showed none.

A word on this clonotype: As yet, its antigen is unknown.

TCRdb reprocessed the 5' RACE reads with MiXCR, giving one entry per CDR3 protein. The table includes about 460,000 distinct CDR3 sequences, about 14% detected once. Germline loops: CDR1 LNHDA, CDR2 SQIVND (reference sequence). The trim removed 5 bases at V and 3 bases at J, leaving 5 bases unmatched. The CDR3 runs 15 residues. These data also featured in a second study, about yellow fever vaccine responses in identical twins. From that study: In identical twins, vaccine T cell responses appeared partly shared and partly individual.

The material sequenced was CD4+ T cells sorted from blood. The source of this sequence is a woman between 18 and 30 years old in good health. The chain joins TRBV19 to TRBJ2-7; 12 nucleotides agree with TRBD2. This chain's CDR3 is CASSVTSGSVYEQYF. CDR3 sequence (DNA): TGTGCCAGTAGTGTGACTAGCGGGAGTGTCTACGAGCAGTACTTC.